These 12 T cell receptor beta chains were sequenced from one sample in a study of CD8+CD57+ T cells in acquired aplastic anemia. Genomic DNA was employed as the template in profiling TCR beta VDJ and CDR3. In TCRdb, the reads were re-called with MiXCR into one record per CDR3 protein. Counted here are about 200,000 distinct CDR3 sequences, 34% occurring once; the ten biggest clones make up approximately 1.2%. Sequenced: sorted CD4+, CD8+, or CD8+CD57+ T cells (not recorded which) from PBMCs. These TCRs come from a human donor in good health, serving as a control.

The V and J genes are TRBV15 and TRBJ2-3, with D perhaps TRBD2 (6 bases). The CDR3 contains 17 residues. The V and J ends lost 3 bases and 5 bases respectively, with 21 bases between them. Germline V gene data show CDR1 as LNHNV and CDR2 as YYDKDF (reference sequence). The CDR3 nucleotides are TGTGCCACCAGCAGTGCTAGAGGCGGGAACCGGATAGATACGCAGTATTTT. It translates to CATSSARGGNRIDTQYF.

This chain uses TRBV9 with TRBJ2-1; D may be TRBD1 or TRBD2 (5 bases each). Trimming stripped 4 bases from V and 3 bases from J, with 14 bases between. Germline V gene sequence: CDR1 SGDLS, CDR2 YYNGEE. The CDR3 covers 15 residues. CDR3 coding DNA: TGTGCCAGCAGCCCCGGGGCAAGCCTCTACAATGAGCAGTTCTTC. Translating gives CASSPGASLYNEQFF.

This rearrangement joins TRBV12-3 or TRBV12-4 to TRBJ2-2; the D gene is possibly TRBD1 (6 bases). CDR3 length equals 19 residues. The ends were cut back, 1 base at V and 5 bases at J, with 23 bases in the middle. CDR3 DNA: TGTGCCAGCAGTTTAGATATATGGGACACACGAACACGGACCGGGGAGCTGTTTTTT. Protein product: CASSLDIWDTRTRTGELFF.

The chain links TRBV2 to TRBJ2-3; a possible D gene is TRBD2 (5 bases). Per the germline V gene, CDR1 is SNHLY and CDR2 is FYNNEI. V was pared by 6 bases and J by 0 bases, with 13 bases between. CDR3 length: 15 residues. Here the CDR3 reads CASSGLVHSTDTQYF. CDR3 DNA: TGTGCCAGCAGCGGACTCGTCCATAGCACAGATACGCAGTATTTT.

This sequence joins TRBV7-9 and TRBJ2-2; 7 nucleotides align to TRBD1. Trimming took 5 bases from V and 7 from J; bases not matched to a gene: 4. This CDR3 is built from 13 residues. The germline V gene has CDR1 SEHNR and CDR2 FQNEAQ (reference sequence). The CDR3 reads CASSRGLGGELFF. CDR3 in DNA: TGTGCCAGCAGCAGGGGGCTGGGCGGGGAGCTGTTTTTT. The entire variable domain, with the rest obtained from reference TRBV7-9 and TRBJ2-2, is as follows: DTGVSQNPRHKITKRGQNVTFRCDPISEHNRLYWYRQTLGQGPEFLTYFQNEAQLEKSRLLSDRFSAERPKGSFSTLEIQRTEQGDSAMYLCASSRGLGGELFFGEGSRLTVL.

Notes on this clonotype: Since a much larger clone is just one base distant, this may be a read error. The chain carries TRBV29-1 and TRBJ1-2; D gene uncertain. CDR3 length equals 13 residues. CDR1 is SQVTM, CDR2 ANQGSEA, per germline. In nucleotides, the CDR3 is TGCAGCGTTGGGACCCCGGGCGGGTATGGCTGCACCTTC. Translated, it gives CSVGTPGGYGCTF.

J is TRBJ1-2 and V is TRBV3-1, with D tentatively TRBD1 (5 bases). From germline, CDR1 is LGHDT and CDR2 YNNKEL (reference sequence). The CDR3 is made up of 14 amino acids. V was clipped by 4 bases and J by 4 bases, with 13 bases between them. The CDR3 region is CASSRPGLSYGYTF. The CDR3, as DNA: TGTGCCAGCAGCCGCCCGGGACTTTCCTATGGCTACACCTTC.

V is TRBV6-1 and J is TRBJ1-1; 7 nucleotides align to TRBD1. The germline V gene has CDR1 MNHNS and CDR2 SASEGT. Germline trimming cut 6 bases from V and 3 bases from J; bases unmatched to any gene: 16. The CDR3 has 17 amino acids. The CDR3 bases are TGTGCCAGCAGACTCCTCCTAGGGGGCGCGGGGCACACTGAAGCTTTCTTT. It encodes CASRLLLGGAGHTEAFF.

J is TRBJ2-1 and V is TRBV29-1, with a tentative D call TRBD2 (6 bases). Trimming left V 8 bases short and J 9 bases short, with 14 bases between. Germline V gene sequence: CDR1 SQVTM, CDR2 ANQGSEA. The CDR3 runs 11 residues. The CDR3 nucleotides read TGCAGCTTAGCGGCCCAGGGTGAGCAGTTCTTC. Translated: CSLAAQGEQFF.

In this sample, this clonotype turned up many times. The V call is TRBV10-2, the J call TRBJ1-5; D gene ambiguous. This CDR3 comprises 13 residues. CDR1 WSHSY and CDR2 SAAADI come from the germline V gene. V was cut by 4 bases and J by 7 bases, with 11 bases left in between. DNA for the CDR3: TGCGCCAGCAGTGCACAGTACTTGCAGCCCCAGCATTTT. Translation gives CASSAQYLQPQHF.

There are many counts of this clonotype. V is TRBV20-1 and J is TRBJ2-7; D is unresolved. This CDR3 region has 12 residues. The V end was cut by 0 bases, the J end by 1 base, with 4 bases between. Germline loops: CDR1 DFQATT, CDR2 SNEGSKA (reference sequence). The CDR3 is CSARDVSYEQYF. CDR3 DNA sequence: TGCAGTGCTAGAGACGTGTCCTACGAGCAGTACTTC.

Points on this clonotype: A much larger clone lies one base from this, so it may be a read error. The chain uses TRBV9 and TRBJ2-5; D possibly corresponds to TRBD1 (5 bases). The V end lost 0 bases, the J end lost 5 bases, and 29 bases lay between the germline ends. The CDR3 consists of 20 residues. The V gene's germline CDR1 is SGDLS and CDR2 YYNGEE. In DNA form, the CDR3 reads TGTGCCAGCAGCGTAGGCCCCACAACCGGACACTTTCAGTTCTGGGAGACCCAGTACTTC. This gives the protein CASSVGPTTGHFQFWETQYF.